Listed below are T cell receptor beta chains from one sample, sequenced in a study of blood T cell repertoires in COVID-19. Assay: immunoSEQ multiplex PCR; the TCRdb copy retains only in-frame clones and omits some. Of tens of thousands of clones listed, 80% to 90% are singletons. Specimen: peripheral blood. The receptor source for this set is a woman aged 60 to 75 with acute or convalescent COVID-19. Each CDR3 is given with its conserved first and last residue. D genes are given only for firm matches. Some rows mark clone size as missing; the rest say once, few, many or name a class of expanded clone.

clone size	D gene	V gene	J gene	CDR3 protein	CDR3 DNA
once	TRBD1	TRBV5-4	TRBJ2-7	CASSLIGQGTGQYF	TGTGCCAGCAGCTTGATCGGACAGGGTACGGGGCAGTACTTC
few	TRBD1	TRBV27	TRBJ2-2	CASSRTPGTVNTGELFF	TGTGCCAGCAGTAGAACACCCGGGACAGTGAACACCGGGGAGCTGTTTTTT
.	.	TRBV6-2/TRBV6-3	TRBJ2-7	CASSYGGSTYEQYF	TGTGCCAGCAGTTATGGAGGGTCGACCTACGAGCAGTACTTC
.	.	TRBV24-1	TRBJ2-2	CATSDPSFGRELFF	TGTGCCACCAGTGATCCCTCGTTTGGGCGGGAGCTGTTTTTT
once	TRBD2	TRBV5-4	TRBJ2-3	CASSLASGGTDTQYF	TGTGCCAGCAGCTTGGCTAGCGGGGGCACAGATACGCAGTATTTT
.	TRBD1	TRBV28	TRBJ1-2	CASSADRAPLGGYTF	TGTGCCAGCAGTGCAGACAGGGCCCCTTTAGGAGGCTACACCTTC
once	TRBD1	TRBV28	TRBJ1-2	CASRGQGSNYGYTF	TGTGCCAGCAGGGGACAGGGGTCTAACTATGGCTACACCTTC
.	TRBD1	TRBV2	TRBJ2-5	CASSEDRGLWETQYF	TGTGCCAGCAGTGAAGACAGGGGGCTCTGGGAGACCCAGTACTTC
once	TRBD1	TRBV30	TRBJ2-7	CAWTEGQGAPYEQYF	TGTGCCTGGACGGAGGGACAGGGGGCCCCCTACGAGCAGTACTTC
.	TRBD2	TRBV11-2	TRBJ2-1	CASSLQTSGGADEQFF	TGTGCCAGCAGCCTCCAGACTAGCGGGGGAGCGGATGAGCAGTTCTTC
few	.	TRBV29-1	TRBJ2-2	CSVVTASNTGELFF	TGCAGCGTGGTGACAGCTTCGAACACCGGGGAGCTGTTTTTT
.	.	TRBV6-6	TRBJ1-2	CASSPTYAGNYGYTF	TGTGCCAGCAGCCCAACCTACGCAGGGAACTATGGCTACACCTTC
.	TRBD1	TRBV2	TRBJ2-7	CASSGLRDSYEQYF	TGTGCCAGCAGTGGTCTCCGGGACAGCTACGAGCAGTACTTC
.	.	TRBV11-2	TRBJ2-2	CASSSPTSTGRTGELFF	TGTGCCAGCAGCTCACCAACTTCGACAGGGAGGACCGGGGAGCTGTTTTTT
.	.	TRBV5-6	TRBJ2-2	CASSLQLANTGELFF	TGTGCCAGCAGCTTACAGCTTGCGAACACCGGGGAGCTGTTTTTT
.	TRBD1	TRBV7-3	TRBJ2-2	CASSWDSSNTGELFF	TGTGCCAGCAGCTGGGACAGTTCGAACACCGGGGAGCTGTTTTTT
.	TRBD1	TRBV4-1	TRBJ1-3	CASSQAEEQGSGNTIYF	TGCGCCAGCAGCCAAGCCGAAGAACAGGGGTCCGGAAACACCATATATTTT
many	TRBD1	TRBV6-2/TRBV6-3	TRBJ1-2	CASSYEAGGYFDYGYTF	TGTGCCAGCAGTTACGAGGCAGGGGGTTATTTCGACTATGGCTACACCTTC
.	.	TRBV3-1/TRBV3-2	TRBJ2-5	CASSPGGGFETQYF	TGTGCCAGCAGTCCCGGTGGGGGGTTTGAGACCCAGTACTTC
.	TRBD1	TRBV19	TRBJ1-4	CASSAHRGRNEKLFF	TGTGCCAGTAGTGCCCACAGGGGGCGGAATGAAAAACTGTTTTTT
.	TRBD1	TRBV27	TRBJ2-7	CASGDRFSYEQYF	TGTGCCAGCGGGGACAGATTTTCCTACGAGCAGTACTTC
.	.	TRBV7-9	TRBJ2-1	CASSHTGLRGEQFF	TGTGCCAGCAGCCATACCGGACTCCGGGGTGAGCAGTTCTTC
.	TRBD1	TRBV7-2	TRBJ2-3	CASSPGGNSMKTQYF	TGTGCCAGCAGCCCAGGGGGAAATTCGATGAAGACGCAGTATTTT
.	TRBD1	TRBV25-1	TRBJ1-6	CASSAGRTGALYNSPLHF	TGTGCCAGCAGTGCGGGTAGGACAGGGGCCCTTTATAATTCACCCCTCCACTTT
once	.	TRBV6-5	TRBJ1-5	CASSYSKGVGNQPQHF	TGTGCCAGCAGTTACTCGAAAGGGGTAGGCAATCAGCCCCAGCATTTT
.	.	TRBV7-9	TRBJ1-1	CASSLGQVNTEAFF	TGTGCCAGCAGCTTAGGACAGGTGAACACTGAAGCTTTCTTT
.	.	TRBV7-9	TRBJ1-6	CASSMGGVESPLHF	TGTGCCTCTTCAATGGGGGGGGTAGAGTCACCCCTCCACTTT
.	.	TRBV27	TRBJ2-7	CASSLDSSPYEQYF	TGTGCCAGCAGTTTAGACAGTTCACCCTACGAGCAGTACTTC
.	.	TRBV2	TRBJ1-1	CASSLNREAEAFF	TGTGCCAGCAGTCTTAACAGAGAAGCTGAAGCTTTCTTT
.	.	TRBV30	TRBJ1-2	CAWRLGQGYTF	TGTGCCTGGAGATTGGGGCAGGGCTACACCTTC
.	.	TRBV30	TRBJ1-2	CACGESRARYGYTF	TGTGCCTGCGGGGAGTCCCGGGCTCGGTATGGCTACACCTTC
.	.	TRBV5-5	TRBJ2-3	CASSSRTATDTQYF	TGTGCCAGCAGCTCGCGGACAGCCACAGATACGCAGTATTTT
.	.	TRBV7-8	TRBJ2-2	CASSPGRPTGELFF	TGTGCCAGCAGCCCGGGAAGGCCCACCGGGGAGCTGTTTTTT
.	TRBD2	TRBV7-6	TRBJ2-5	CASSSYLAGKETQYF	TGTGCCAGCAGCTCCTACCTAGCGGGGAAAGAGACCCAGTACTTC
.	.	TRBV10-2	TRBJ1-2	CASSPTRNYGYTF	TGCGCCAGCAGCCCAACAAGAAACTATGGCTACACCTTC
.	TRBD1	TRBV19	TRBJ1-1	CASREDRAGWTEAFF	TGTGCCAGTAGGGAGGACAGGGCGGGTTGGACTGAAGCTTTCTTT
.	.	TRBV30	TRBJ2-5	CAWSVLGLETQYF	TGTGCCTGGAGTGTATTGGGGCTTGAGACCCAGTACTTC
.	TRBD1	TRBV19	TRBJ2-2	CASSIGQGARAGELFF	TGTGCCAGTAGTATAGGACAGGGGGCTAGGGCCGGGGAGCTGTTTTTT
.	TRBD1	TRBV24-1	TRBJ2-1	CATYGTADNEQFF	TGTGCCACCTACGGGACAGCAGACAATGAGCAGTTCTTC
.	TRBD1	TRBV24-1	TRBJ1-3	CATSDDDRGGNTIYF	TGTGCCACCAGTGATGACGACAGGGGGGGAAACACCATATATTTT
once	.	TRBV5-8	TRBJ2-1	CASSQAGSTYNEQFF	TGTGCCAGCAGCCAGGCAGGGTCAACCTACAATGAGCAGTTCTTC
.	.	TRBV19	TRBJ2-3	CASSILTDTQYF	TGTGCCAGTAGTATCCTCACAGATACGCAGTATTTT
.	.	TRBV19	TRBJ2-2	CATTNTGELFF	TGTGCCACCACAAACACCGGGGAGCTGTTTTTT
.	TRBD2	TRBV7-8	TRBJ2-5	CASSLGLAGSETQYF	TGTGCCAGCAGCTTGGGACTAGCGGGGAGTGAGACCCAGTACTTC
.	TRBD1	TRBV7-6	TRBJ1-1	CASSLARGNTEAFF	TGTGCCAGCAGCTTAGCCAGGGGGAATACTGAAGCTTTCTTT
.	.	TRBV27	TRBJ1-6	CASSLNPGFVDSPLHF	TGTGCCAGCAGTCTAAACCCGGGATTTGTAGATTCACCCCTCCACTTT
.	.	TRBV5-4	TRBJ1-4	CASSLEAGSNEKLFF	TGTGCCAGCAGCTTGGAGGCAGGGTCTAATGAAAAACTGTTTTTT
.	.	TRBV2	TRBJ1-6	CASSEVSLPTLHF	TGTGCCAGCAGTGAAGTGAGCCTTCCGACCCTCCACTTT
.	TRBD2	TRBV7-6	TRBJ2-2	CASSLSGLAGGTGELFF	TGTGCCAGCAGCTTATCCGGACTAGCGGGCGGCACCGGGGAGCTGTTTTTT
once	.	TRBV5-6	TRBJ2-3	CASSFSGQGIDTQYF	TGTGCCAGCAGCTTTTCAGGGCAGGGAATAGATACGCAGTATTTT